The clone carrying this T cell receptor beta chain was seen a few times. Antigen specificity is unknown. The entry originates in a study of T cell repertoires in cytomegalovirus infection. Turning to the study itself: Shared public TCR beta signatures pointed to both CMV infection and a matching HLA type. General study points: Summed public TCR beta family frequency identified CMV carriers bearing the relevant HLA.

MiXCR was run by TCRdb on the reads, yielding one entry per CDR3 protein. The sample holds 210,000 or so distinct CDR3 sequences, approximately 7% seen once. Germline CDR1 is SQVTM and CDR2 is ANQGSEA. Germline trimming cut 4 bases from V and 2 bases from J; bases unmatched to any gene: 4. The CDR3 spans 13 residues. The sequence came from a human donor in good health (CMV status not recorded). Some clones in this sample may be carry-over from other donors' samples. The rearrangement uses TRBV29-1 and TRBJ1-2, with 7 bases identical to TRBD1. The sequencing sample was made of PBMCs. This CDR3 reads CSVGARGNYGYTF. In DNA form, the CDR3 reads TGCAGCGTTGGTGCCAGGGGGAACTATGGCTACACCTTC. Drawing the rest from reference TRBV29-1 and TRBJ1-2, the complete variable domain is SAVISQKPSRDICQRGTSLTIQCQVDSQVTMMFWYRQQPGQSLTLIATANQGSEATYESGFVIDKFPISRPNLTFSTLTVSNMSPEDSSIYLCSVGARGNYGYTFGSGTRLTVV.